The 10 T cell receptor beta chains below all came from one sample that was sequenced in a study of chemoradiotherapy in HPV16-positive cancers. Clones were read by immunoSEQ multiplex PCR, and TCRdb kept only the in-frame ones, dropping some. This sample has 8,500 to 14,000 clones, with approximately 93% found just once. The material was blood, obtained from a patient who underwent chemoradiotherapy. All receptors come from a human donor with HPV-associated anogenital cancer.

About this clone: Without the conserved terminal phenylalanine or tryptophan, this CDR3 likely stems from a read error. The DNA is left out, because the CDR3 cannot be placed on it with certainty; the CDR3 is given as TCRdb lists it. The V call is TRBV4-2, the J call TRBJ2-7; the table assigns TRBD2, which was not confirmed against the DNA. Germline V gene data show CDR1 as LGHNA and CDR2 as YNFKEQ. The CDR3 numbers 13 amino acids, ends counted. The CDR3 spells CASSQILAGEIHY.

The chain combines TRBV2 with TRBJ2-3; D call uncertain. Germline V gene lookup returns CDR1 SNHLY and CDR2 FYNNEI. V was clipped by 2 bases and J by 0 bases, with 6 bases between them. CDR3 size: 14 residues. Here the CDR3 reads CASSELRSTDTQYF. DNA of the CDR3: TGTGCCAGCAGTGAATTAAGAAGCACAGATACGCAGTATTTT.

This clone was observed a few times. The chain carries TRBV9 and TRBJ1-6; D not certain. Germline loops: CDR1 SGDLS, CDR2 YYNGEE. V was clipped by 2 bases and J by 10 bases, with 10 bases between them. The CDR3 is 13 amino acids. The CDR3 spells CASSVGSPSPLHF. The CDR3 DNA reads as TGTGCCAGCAGCGTTGGCTCCCCCTCACCCCTCCACTTT. Full variable domain (missing parts from reference TRBV9 and TRBJ1-6): DSGVTQTPKHLITATGQRVTLRCSPRSGDLSVYWYQQSLDQGLQFLIQYYNGEERAKGNILERFSAQQFPDLHSELNLSSLELGDSALYFCASSVGSPSPLHFGNGTRLTVT.

The chain uses TRBV7-8 and TRBJ2-5; the D gene is possibly TRBD2 (5 bases). The V gene's germline CDR1 is SGHVS and CDR2 FQNEAQ. V lost 5 bases to trimming and J lost 5 bases, with 9 bases between them. The CDR3 covers 12 residues. The CDR3 loop reads CASSATGETQYF. The DNA for the CDR3 is TGTGCCAGCAGCGCAACGGGGGAGACCCAGTACTTC.

The V gene is TRBV7-8, the J gene TRBJ1-1, with 7 positions matching TRBD1. Germline values: CDR1 SGHVS, CDR2 FQNEAQ. V trimming: 5 bases; J trimming: 2 bases; junction bases outside the gene matches: 5. The length of the CDR3 is 14 residues. The CDR3 loop is CASSRQGRNTEAFF. The CDR3 nucleotides read TGTGCCAGCAGCCGACAGGGAAGAAACACTGAAGCTTTCTTT.

The chain joins TRBV6-4 to TRBJ2-3; 9 bases are shared with TRBD2. Losses at the gene ends were 4 bases for V and 1 base for J; bases not matched to a gene: 3. This CDR3 comprises 15 residues. Germline loops: CDR1 MRHNA, CDR2 SNTAGT. CDR3 nucleotides: TGTGCCAGCAGTGGGGCTAGCGGGGGCACAGATACGCAGTATTTT. It specifies CASSGASGGTDTQYF.

In its sample, this clone was seen a few times. The chain joins TRBV27 to TRBJ2-1; 8 bases fit TRBD2. CDR1 is MNHEY and CDR2 is SMNVEV in the germline V gene (reference sequence). J was trimmed by 3 bases and V by 3 bases; bases with no gene match: 4. The CDR3 length is 15 residues. Written as DNA, the CDR3 is TGTGCCAGCAGTTTCCGCGGGGGGAACTACAATGAGCAGTTCTTC. It is translated as CASSFRGGNYNEQFF.

The rearrangement joins TRBV6-6 to TRBJ2-3; D ambiguous. CDR3 length equals 15 residues. The V gene lost 0 bases and the J gene lost 0 bases, with 7 bases spanning the gap. The germline CDR1 and CDR2 sequences are MNHNY and SVGAGI (reference sequence). In nucleotides, the CDR3 is TGTGCCAGCAGTTACTCGGCATGGAGCACAGATACGCAGTATTTT. This codes for CASSYSAWSTDTQYF.

The count of this clone is one. The chain has TRBV5-1 and TRBJ2-5; TRBD1 or TRBD2 may be the D gene (6 bases each). The length of the CDR3 is 14 residues. Germline V gene lookup returns CDR1 SGHRS and CDR2 YFSETQ. V was clipped by 4 bases and J by 5 bases, with 15 bases between them. This chain's CDR3 is CASSGQGGMETQYF. The CDR3 DNA follows: TGCGCCAGCAGCGGCCAAGGGGGGATGGAGACCCAGTACTTC.

This chain connects TRBV5-1 to TRBJ1-6; TRBD1 is a possible D gene (5 bases). V dropped 0 bases and J dropped 9 bases, with 13 bases sitting between them. CDR1 is SGHRS and CDR2 is YFSETQ in the germline V gene. The CDR3 consists of 15 residues. The CDR3 region is CASSLGGGFRSPLHF. CDR3 coding DNA: TGCGCCAGCAGCTTGGGGGGGGGATTCCGTTCACCCCTCCACTTT.